The T cell receptor (beta chain) under discussion was sequenced for a study of blood T cell repertoires in COVID-19. Germline V gene data show CDR1 as SNHLY and CDR2 as FYNNEI. This CDR3 has 13 residues. V was clipped by 1 base and J by 6 bases, with 9 bases between them. This study enrolled people aged roughly 18 to 100 from about two dozen US geographic areas. Grouping used clinical history reported by participants in a survey and questionnaire. All exposed participants met a person with COVID-19 within 2 weeks before entering the study. The table came from immunoSEQ multiplex PCR; TCRdb's copy has only in-frame clones and leaves some out. This sample has 350,000 to 450,000 clones, with roughly 84% found just once.

This clonotype was sampled from a woman between 18 and 29 years old who had been exposed to COVID-19. The V and J genes are TRBV2 and TRBJ1-1; D gene uncertain. Sequenced material: PBMCs or T cells enriched from blood (not recorded which). The CDR3 DNA reads as TGTGCCAGCAGTGAAGGCAAACTCCCTGAAGCTTTCTTT. This codes for CASSEGKLPEAFF. Variable domain in full (rest from reference TRBV2 and TRBJ1-1): EPEVTQTPSHQVTQMGQEVILRCVPISNHLYFYWYRQILGQKVEFLVSFYNNEISEKSEIFDDQFSVERPDGSNFTLKIRSTKLEDSAMYFCASSEGKLPEAFFGQGTRLTVV.